A single sample is the source of the 30 T cell receptor beta chains below, sequenced in a study of identifying expanded T cells in peripheral blood. The data were produced by immunoSEQ multiplex PCR, yet TCRdb's version contains in-frame clones alone and is incomplete. The sample contains about 47,000 clones, 82% of which appear only once. Sequencing input: blood. These receptors came from a person between 18 and 75 years old in good health.

This rearrangement joins TRBV4-1 to TRBJ2-2; D ambiguous. V was trimmed by 1 base and J by 4 bases, leaving 16 bases between them. Germline CDR1 and CDR2: MGHRA and YSYEKL. There are 17 residues in the CDR3. The CDR3 coding sequence is TGCGCCAGCAGCCAAGGGGTGAGCGTCCAAACCACCGGGGAGCTGTTTTTT. This sequence encodes CASSQGVSVQTTGELFF.

The CDR3 here is CASSLRDATTIYF. The CDR3 nucleotides read TGTGCCAGCAGCCTGCGGGATGCAACCACCATATATTTT. The rearrangement uses TRBV9 and TRBJ1-3; no reliable D call. Germline V lookup: CDR1 SGDLS, CDR2 YYNGEE. The CDR3 covers 13 residues. Trimming cost V 4 bases and J 9 bases, with 14 bases left between them.

This clone has a handful of counts. The chain joins TRBV9 to TRBJ1-1, with D possibly TRBD1 on 5 matching bases. This CDR3 is 15 amino acids long. Trimming left V 4 bases short and J 1 base short, with 14 bases between. Germline CDR1 and CDR2: SGDLS and YYNGEE. The CDR3 DNA reads as TGTGCCAGCAGCCCCCAGTACGGGGGGAACACTGAAGCTTTCTTT. Translated: CASSPQYGGNTEAFF.

The V call is TRBV27, the J call TRBJ1-1; no clear D. The CDR3 is made up of 13 amino acids. Trimming pared 6 bases from V and 4 bases from J, leaving 12 bases between. Germline CDR1 and CDR2: MNHEY and SMNVEV (reference sequence). The CDR3 protein is CASRQLKGTEAFF. CDR3 nucleotides: TGTGCCAGCAGACAACTCAAAGGCACTGAAGCTTTCTTT.

The CDR3 is CASSAGTGFGKLFF. DNA for the CDR3: TGTGCCAGCAGTGCCGGGACGGGATTTGGAAAACTGTTTTTT. The rearrangement uses TRBV9 and TRBJ1-4; the D gene is possibly TRBD1 (5 bases). The CDR3 is made up of 14 amino acids. V was pared by 5 bases and J by 10 bases, with 18 bases between. Per the germline V gene, CDR1 is SGDLS and CDR2 is YYNGEE.

This rearrangement joins TRBV27 to TRBJ2-7; D is possibly TRBD2 (6 bases). The CDR3 is 14 amino acids. Trimming removed 5 bases at V and 3 bases at J, with 14 bases between. The germline gives CDR1 MNHEY, CDR2 SMNVEV (reference sequence). CDR3 nucleotide sequence: TGTGCCAGCAGTACAAGACTAGGGAGCTACGAGCAGTACTTC. Its protein product is CASSTRLGSYEQYF.

A word on this clone: Germline and junction disagree at one end, which may indicate a read error. The genes are TRBV5-6 and TRBJ2-4; 7 bases align to TRBD1. Germline CDR1 and CDR2: SGHDT and YYEEEE. CDR3 length: 17 amino acids. In DNA, the CDR3 is TGTGCCAGCAGCCCGCTGACAGGGTGGGGTCTCAAAGACATTCAGTACTTC. Protein product: CASSPLTGWGLKDIQYF. The variable domain in full, completed from reference TRBV5-6 and TRBJ2-4, reads DAGVTQSPTHLIKTRGQQVTLRCSPKSGHDTVSWYQQALGQGPQFIFQYYEEEERQRGNFPDRFSGHQFPNYSSELNVNALLLGDSALYLCASSPLTGWGLKDIQYFGAGTRLSVL.

The V call is TRBV12-5, the J call TRBJ2-6; 9 nucleotides align to TRBD2. CDR3 size: 18 residues. Per germline, CDR1 LGHNT and CDR2 FRNRAP. Trimming removed 0 bases from V and 1 base from J; junction bases left unmatched: 4. The CDR3 nucleotides are TGTGCTAGTGGTTTGGTACTTAGCGGGAGATCTGGGGCCAACGTCCTGACTTTC. Protein sequence: CASGLVLSGRSGANVLTF. Full variable domain (remainder filled in from reference TRBV12-5 and TRBJ2-6): DARVTQTPRHKVTEMGQEVTMRCQPILGHNTVFWYRQTMMQGLELLAYFRNRAPLDDSGMPKDRFSAEMPDATLATLKIQPSEPRDSAVYFCASGLVLSGRSGANVLTFGAGSRLTVL.

This chain uses TRBV6-6 with TRBJ1-2; D ambiguous. This CDR3 contains 13 residues. Germline values: CDR1 MNHNY, CDR2 SVGAGI (reference sequence). V lost 5 bases to trimming and J lost 4 bases, with 11 bases between them. Here the CDR3 DNA reads TGTGCCAGCAGTACTCCCTTCGGCTATGGCTACACCTTC. Amino acids: CASSTPFGYGYTF.

The J gene is TRBJ2-7, the V gene TRBV6-5; 8 bases agree with TRBD2. This CDR3 spans 14 amino acids. V was pared by 7 bases and J by 4 bases, with 9 bases of the junction left unmatched. Germline V lookup: CDR1 MNHEY, CDR2 SVGAGI. CDR3 region: CASTLDSGTYEQYV. The CDR3 nucleotides read TGTGCCAGCACCCTAGATAGCGGGACGTACGAGCAGTACGTC.

The rearrangement links TRBV7-8 to TRBJ2-1, with D uncertain. The CDR3 runs to 13 residues. Germline assignment: CDR1 SGHVS and CDR2 FQNEAQ. V lost 2 bases to trimming and J lost 4 bases, with 6 bases between them. The CDR3 is CASSLMRYNEQFF. CDR3 coding DNA: TGTGCCAGCAGCTTAATGAGGTACAATGAGCAGTTCTTC. The variable domain in full, completed from reference TRBV7-8 and TRBJ2-1, reads GAGVSQSPRYKVAKRGQDVALRCDPISGHVSLFWYQQALGQGPEFLTYFQNEAQLDKSGLPSDRFFAERPEGSVSTLKIQRTQQEDSAVYLCASSLMRYNEQFFGPGTRLTVL.

In nucleotides, the CDR3 is TGTGCCAGCAGTTTACGCGCCAGGGACATCGTTGCTTTCTTT. Its translation is CASSLRARDIVAFF. V and J are TRBV27 and TRBJ1-1; perhaps TRBD1 as D (6 bases). Germline loops: CDR1 MNHEY, CDR2 SMNVEV (reference sequence). The V end was cut by 2 bases, the J end by 11 bases, with 18 bases between. The CDR3 is 14 amino acids.

This clone was detected only once. The rearrangement links TRBV30 to TRBJ2-7; D not resolved. From germline, CDR1 is GTSNPN and CDR2 SVGIG (reference sequence). The CDR3 extends over 13 amino acids. V was shortened by 2 bases and J by 2 bases, with 10 bases between the two germline ends. CDR3 amino acids: CAWSLGTPYEQYF. The DNA of the CDR3 is TGTGCCTGGAGTCTAGGCACTCCCTACGAGCAGTACTTC.

This clone has just a few counts. The rearrangement uses TRBV19 and TRBJ2-7; 9 bases are a match to TRBD1. There are 14 residues in the CDR3. Trimming removed 3 bases from V and 5 bases from J; junction bases left unmatched: 5. Germline CDR1 is LNHDA and CDR2 is SQIVND (reference sequence). The CDR3 DNA reads as TGTGCCAGTAGTATGGGGACAGGGAGGGACGAGCAGTACTTC. As protein: CASSMGTGRDEQYF.

The chain uses TRBV21-1 and TRBJ2-7; whether TRBD1, the table's D call, matches the DNA was not checked. TRBV21-1 is marked as a pseudogene. This CDR3 contains 14 residues. The CDR3 loop is CASKRVTGAGEQYV. CDR3 in DNA: TGTGCCAGCAAGAGAGTTACAGGTGCTGGCGAGCAGTACGTC.

The chain couples TRBV5-1 to TRBJ1-3, with no clear D. Germline CDR1 SGHRS, CDR2 YFSETQ. This CDR3 region has 16 residues. The V and J ends lost 0 bases and 0 bases respectively, with 10 bases between them. For the CDR3, the DNA is TGCGCCAGCAGCTTGGGCAGGCTGAGCTCTGGAAACACCATATATTTT. Protein: CASSLGRLSSGNTIYF.

This clone came up once. The chain combines TRBV6-5 with TRBJ2-3; possibly TRBD1 for D (6 bases). This CDR3 has 14 residues. The germline gives CDR1 MNHEY, CDR2 SVGAGI. Trimming took 8 bases from V and 0 from J, leaving 12 bases between them. CDR3 region: CASQDRLSTDTQYF. The DNA for the CDR3 is TGTGCCAGCCAAGACAGGTTAAGCACAGATACGCAGTATTTT.

The rearrangement joins TRBV20-1 to TRBJ2-7, with TRBD1 matching over 7 bases. Losses at the gene ends were 3 bases for V and 6 bases for J; bases not matched to a gene: 2. The CDR3 has 11 residues. Germline CDR1 and CDR2: DFQATT and SNEGSKA (reference sequence). The CDR3 DNA reads as TGCAGTGCTAGCAGGGGGAGCGAGCAGTACGTC. Translated: CSASRGSEQYV.

V is TRBV25-1 and J is TRBJ2-3; TRBD1 matches at 8 bases. This CDR3 contains 14 residues. Germline CDR1 and CDR2: MGHDK and SYGVNS. V lost 5 bases to trimming and J lost 3 bases; unmatched junction nucleotides: 4. CDR3 residues: CASSTRGPTDTQYF. For the CDR3, the DNA is TGTGCCAGCAGTACCAGGGGGCCGACAGATACGCAGTATTTT.

This clone was observed a handful of times. The chain links TRBV9 to TRBJ1-2; D gene ambiguous. Trimming removed 3 bases at V and 4 bases at J, with 10 bases between. Germline loops: CDR1 SGDLS, CDR2 YYNGEE. The CDR3 is made up of 13 amino acids. Here the CDR3 DNA reads TGTGCCAGCAGCGAACAACGGTCCTATGGCTACACCTTC. Protein: CASSEQRSYGYTF.

The CDR3 region has the DNA TGTGCCAGCAGCCAGCCCGGGACTAGCGGGGGGCTCCTCGGAGGACGTACGCAGTATTTT. Translation: CASSQPGTSGGLLGGRTQYF. The chain recombines TRBV4-2 with TRBJ2-3; 15 positions agree with TRBD2. V shed 3 bases and J 8 bases; nucleotides not matched to a gene: 18. Germline CDR1 and CDR2: LGHNA and YNFKEQ. The CDR3 spans 20 residues.

This chain joins TRBV5-6 and TRBJ2-7, with D perhaps TRBD2 (5 bases). Germline lookup yields CDR1 SGHDT and CDR2 YYEEEE. The CDR3 is made up of 17 amino acids. V dropped 2 bases and J dropped 3 bases, with 21 bases sitting between them. In nucleotides, the CDR3 is TGTGCCAGCAGCTTCCCTGGGCAGCGGCCCTCCGGCTACGAGCAGTACTTC. This codes for CASSFPGQRPSGYEQYF.

The chain's CDR3 is CASSQVSGQETQYF. CDR3 DNA: TGTGCCAGCAGCCAAGTAAGCGGACAAGAGACCCAGTACTTC. The chain combines TRBV14 with TRBJ2-5; tentatively, D is TRBD2 (5 bases). V lost 1 base to trimming and J lost 2 bases, with 8 bases between them. Germline V gene data show CDR1 as SGHDN and CDR2 as FVKESK. This CDR3 is built from 14 residues.

The chain uses TRBV7-2 and TRBJ1-1; the D is unclear. The germline V and J ends were trimmed by 0 bases and 11 bases, with 13 bases remaining between them. The germline gives CDR1 SGHTA, CDR2 FQGNSA. The CDR3 consists of 13 residues. For the CDR3, the DNA is TGTGCCAGCAGCTTAGCAGCAGAGAGGAGGGCTTTCTTT. This sequence encodes CASSLAAERRAFF. Looking up the rest from reference TRBV7-2 and TRBJ1-1 gives the full variable domain: GAGVSQSPSNKVTEKGKDVELRCDPISGHTALYWYRQSLGQGLEFLIYFQGNSAPDKSGLPSDRFSAERTGGSVSTLTIQRTQQEDSAVYLCASSLAAERRAFFGQGTRLTVV.

The chain carries TRBV19 and TRBJ2-5, with D tentatively TRBD1 (6 bases). CDR3 size: 14 residues. Germline V CDR1 and CDR2: LNHDA, SQIVND (reference sequence). V dropped 7 bases and J dropped 6 bases, with 18 bases sitting between them. The CDR3 bases are TGTGCCAGTACCTCAGGCGCAGGGGCAAAGACCCAGTACTTC. The encoded protein is CASTSGAGAKTQYF.

The chain has TRBV6-5 and TRBJ2-1, with a weak D call TRBD1 (6 bases). Germline CDR1 MNHEY, CDR2 SVGAGI. The CDR3 is 14 amino acids. Trimming left V 4 bases short and J 6 bases short, with 13 bases between. The CDR3: CASSSSGTINEQFF. The CDR3 DNA reads TGTGCCAGCAGTTCCTCCGGGACAATCAATGAGCAGTTCTTC.

This chain uses TRBV29-1 with TRBJ2-3; D unresolved. Per germline, CDR1 SQVTM and CDR2 ANQGSEA. The CDR3 has 12 residues. Trimming cost V 3 bases and J 1 base, with 5 bases left between them. The CDR3 loop reads CSVDWGTDTQYF. The CDR3 nucleotides read TGCAGCGTTGATTGGGGCACAGATACGCAGTATTTT.

The V and J genes are TRBV7-2 and TRBJ1-1; D is ambiguous. The CDR3 runs to 11 residues. CDR1 and CDR2 (germline): SGHTA, FQGNSA. The ends were cut back, 4 bases at V and 11 bases at J, with 11 bases in the middle. CDR3 protein: CASSSTISAFF. In DNA, the CDR3 is TGTGCCAGCAGCTCGACTATATCGGCTTTCTTT.

This CDR3 is CASSLFGDRGNIQYF. The CDR3 DNA reads TGCGCCAGCAGCTTGTTCGGGGACCGGGGGAACATTCAGTACTTC. The V and J genes are TRBV5-1 and TRBJ2-4; possible D gene TRBD2, 6 bases. Trimming stripped 1 base from V and 7 bases from J, with 15 bases between. Germline CDR1 is SGHRS and CDR2 is YFSETQ. The CDR3 length is 15 residues.

CDR3 sequence reads: CAINMDSGNTIYF. The DNA for the CDR3 is TGTGCCATCAACATGGACTCTGGAAACACCATATATTTT. This chain links TRBV10-3 with TRBJ1-3; unclear D gene. CDR1 is ENHRY, CDR2 SYGVKD, per germline. Between the trimmed V and J ends, which lost 7 bases and 0 bases, there was a span of 7 bases. CDR3 length equals 13 residues.